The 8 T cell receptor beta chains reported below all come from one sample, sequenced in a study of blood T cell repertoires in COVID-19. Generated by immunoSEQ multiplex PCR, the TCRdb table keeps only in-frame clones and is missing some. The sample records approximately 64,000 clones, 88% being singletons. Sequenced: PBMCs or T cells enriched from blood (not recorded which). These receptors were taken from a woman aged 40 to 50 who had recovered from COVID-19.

CDR3 DNA: TGTGCCAGCAGCCCCACAGGAATGGGTTGGACTGAAGCTTTCTTT. Its translation is CASSPTGMGWTEAFF. This rearrangement joins TRBV3-1 (or the pseudogene TRBV3-2) to TRBJ1-1; D may be TRBD1 (5 bases). The length of the CDR3 is 15 residues. The V and J ends lost 4 bases and 5 bases respectively, with 17 bases between them. CDR1 is LGHDT, CDR2 YNNKEL, per germline (reference sequence).

DNA of the CDR3: TGTGCCAGCAGTCCCGACAGCTCCTATAATTCACCCCTCCACTTT. Translated: CASSPDSSYNSPLHF. This chain connects TRBV2 to TRBJ1-6; possible D gene TRBD1, 5 bases. This CDR3 has 15 amino acids. From germline, CDR1 is SNHLY and CDR2 FYNNEI. V was trimmed by 5 bases and J by 0 bases, leaving 8 bases between them.

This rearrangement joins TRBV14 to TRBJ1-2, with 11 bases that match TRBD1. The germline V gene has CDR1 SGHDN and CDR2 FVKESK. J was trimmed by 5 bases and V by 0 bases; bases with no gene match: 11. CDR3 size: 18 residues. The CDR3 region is CASSQETGQGVGKYGYTF. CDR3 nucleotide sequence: TGTGCCAGCAGCCAAGAGACGGGACAGGGGGTCGGGAAGTATGGCTACACCTTC.

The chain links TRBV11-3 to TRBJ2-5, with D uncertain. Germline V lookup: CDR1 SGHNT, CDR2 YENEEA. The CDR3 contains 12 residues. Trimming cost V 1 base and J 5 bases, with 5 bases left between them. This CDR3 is CASSLVEETQYF. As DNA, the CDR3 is TGTGCCAGCAGCTTAGTTGAGGAGACCCAGTACTTC.

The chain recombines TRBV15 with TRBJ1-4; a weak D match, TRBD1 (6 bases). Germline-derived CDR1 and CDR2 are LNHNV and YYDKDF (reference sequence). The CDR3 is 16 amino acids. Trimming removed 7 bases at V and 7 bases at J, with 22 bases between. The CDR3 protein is CATTAQGQRLGEKLFF. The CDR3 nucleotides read TGTGCCACCACCGCGCAGGGGCAGAGGTTGGGTGAAAAACTGTTTTTT.

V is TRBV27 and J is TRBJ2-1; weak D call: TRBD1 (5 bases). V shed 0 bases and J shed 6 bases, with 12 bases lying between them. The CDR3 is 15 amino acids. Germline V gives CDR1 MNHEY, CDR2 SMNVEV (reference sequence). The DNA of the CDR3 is TGTGCCAGCAGTTTATCCAGGGTGGATCGCAATGAGCAGTTCTTC. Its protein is CASSLSRVDRNEQFF.

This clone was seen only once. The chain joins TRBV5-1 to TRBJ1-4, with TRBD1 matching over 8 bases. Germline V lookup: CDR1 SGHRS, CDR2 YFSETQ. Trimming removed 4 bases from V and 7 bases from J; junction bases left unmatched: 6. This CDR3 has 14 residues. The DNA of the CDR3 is TGCGCCAGCAGCCCCAGGGGGCCAGTTGAAAAACTGTTTTTT. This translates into CASSPRGPVEKLFF.

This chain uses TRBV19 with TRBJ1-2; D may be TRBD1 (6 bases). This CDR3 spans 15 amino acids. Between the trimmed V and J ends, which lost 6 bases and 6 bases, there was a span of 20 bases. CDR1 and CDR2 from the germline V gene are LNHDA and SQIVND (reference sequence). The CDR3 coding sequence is TGTGCCAGTAGGCAACCGGGACACGGATACGATGGCTACACCTTC. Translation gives CASRQPGHGYDGYTF. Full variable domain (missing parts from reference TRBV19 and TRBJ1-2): DGGITQSPKYLFRKEGQNVTLSCEQNLNHDAMYWYRQDPGQGLRLIYYSQIVNDFQKGDIAEGYSVSREKKESFPLTVTSAQKNPTAFYLCASRQPGHGYDGYTFGSGTRLTVV.